The next 7 T cell receptor beta chains were all read from a single sample in a study of PD-1 blockade in classical Hodgkin lymphoma. Data came from immunoSEQ multiplex PCR; TCRdb stores just in-frame clones and leaves some out. This table has roughly 11,000 clones, more than 75% appearing once. Brentuximab vedotin exposure varied, and every patient relapsed after autologous stem cell transplantation. The starting material was peripheral blood mononuclear cells (PBMCs), obtained at baseline. Receptors originate from a human donor with classical Hodgkin lymphoma.

The chain has TRBV7-6 and TRBJ2-2; maybe TRBD2 (5 bases). V lost 8 bases and J 3 bases, leaving 7 bases between the germline ends. CDR1 and CDR2 (germline): SGHVS, FNYEAQ. The length of the CDR3 is 12 residues. DNA of the CDR3: TGTGCCAGCGAGGGATACACCGGGGAGCTGTTTTTT. It is translated as CASEGYTGELFF. Full variable domain (remainder filled in from reference TRBV7-6 and TRBJ2-2): GAGVSQSPRYKVTKRGQDVALRCDPISGHVSLYWYRQALGQGPEFLTYFNYEAQQDKSGLPNDRFSAERPEGSISTLTIQRTEQRDSAMYRCASEGYTGELFFGEGSRLTVL.

The rearrangement links TRBV18 to TRBJ1-2; 7 positions match TRBD1. The germline CDR1 and CDR2 sequences are KGHSH and LQKENI. This CDR3 has 15 residues. Losses at the gene ends were 6 bases for V and 0 bases for J; bases not matched to a gene: 7. CDR3 loop: CASSPDRASNYGYTF. The CDR3 DNA reads as TGTGCCAGCTCGCCTGACAGGGCTTCTAACTATGGCTACACCTTC.

The V gene is TRBV28, the J gene TRBJ1-6; weak D call: TRBD1 (6 bases). The CDR3 has 14 amino acids. CDR1 MDHEN and CDR2 SYDVKM come from the germline V gene. V was clipped by 6 bases and J by 9 bases, with 15 bases between them. The CDR3 region has the DNA TGTGCCAGCAGCTCTGCACAGGGTGGTTCACCCCTCCACTTT. Residues: CASSSAQGGSPLHF.

This chain uses TRBV18 with TRBJ2-7, with a weak D call TRBD1 (5 bases). There are 14 residues in the CDR3. CDR1 KGHSH and CDR2 LQKENI come from the germline V gene. V dropped 4 bases and J dropped 0 bases, with 10 bases sitting between them. The CDR3 loop is CASSLTGISYEQYF. CDR3 sequence (DNA): TGTGCCAGCTCACTTACAGGAATCTCCTACGAGCAGTACTTC.

This rearrangement joins TRBV7-2 to TRBJ1-5; D possibly corresponds to TRBD1 (6 bases). Germline V gene data show CDR1 as SGHTA and CDR2 as FQGNSA. This CDR3 region has 14 residues. V shed 6 bases and J shed 4 bases, with 13 bases lying between them. CDR3 nucleotides: TGTGCCAGCAGTTTACAGGGCGGGAATCAGCCCCAGCATTTT. This sequence encodes CASSLQGGNQPQHF.

The chain has TRBV25-1 and TRBJ2-5, with no clear D. Between the trimmed V and J ends, which lost 2 bases and 4 bases, there was a span of 2 bases. CDR1 is MGHDK and CDR2 is SYGVNS in the germline V gene. CDR3 length: 11 amino acids. DNA of the CDR3: TGTGCCAGCAGTGAACTAGAGACCCAGTACTTC. Translating gives CASSELETQYF.

The CDR3 bases are TGTGCCAGTAGTGCCACAGGGATCTATAATTCACCCCTCCACTTT. Protein product: CASSATGIYNSPLHF. The V and J genes are TRBV19 and TRBJ1-6; D might be TRBD1 (6 bases). Germline V gene sequence: CDR1 LNHDA, CDR2 SQIVND (reference sequence). The CDR3 consists of 15 residues. Trimming stripped 5 bases from V and 3 bases from J, with 11 bases between.